This T cell receptor (beta chain) is from a study of shared clonotypes between healthy human individuals. Looking at the study overall: With ages of 18 to 49, the donors were a couple of women and a few men.

CD4+ cells were split into CD45RA+ naive and CD45RA-negative memory subsets. Notes on this clone: The sample has other DNA sequences that encode this CDR3 too.

The assay ran at deep level. Clones were sequenced by immunoSEQ multiplex PCR, and TCRdb holds only the in-frame ones, with some missing. The data hold 550,000 to 700,000 clones, with 55% to 85% observed a single time. The germline V and J ends were trimmed by 4 bases and 7 bases, with 11 bases remaining between them. Germline-derived CDR1 and CDR2 are SGHDN and FVKESK. CDR3 length: 13 amino acids. The sequenced sample was memory CD4+ T cells sorted from blood. Noted subset: CD45RA-negative fraction. The TCR was taken from a woman between 25 and 40 years old in good health. The chain uses TRBV14 and TRBJ2-1, with D tentatively TRBD2 (6 bases). CDR3 DNA: TGTGCCAGCAGCCCCGGGACTTCGAATGAGCAGTTCTTC. Residues: CASSPGTSNEQFF.